Each of the 25 T cell receptor beta chains below was sequenced from the same sample in a study of regulatory T cells in long-lasting Graves disease. The time point is: newly diagnosed GD, antithyroid drugs for less than 3 months. Construction of the TCR library relied on RNA isolated from PBMCs. Relying on iRepertoire HTBI primers and Arm-PCR of CDR3 regions, the team built TCR beta libraries. TCRdb reanalysed the multiplex PCR reads using MiXCR and keeps one entry per CDR3 protein. Of fewer than 450,000 distinct CDR3 sequences detected, approximately 16% appear once; the ten largest clones hold about 8%. The same data also went into a second study, on T cells in Graves' hyperthyroidism and ophthalmopathy.

This material consisted of peripheral blood mononuclear cells (PBMCs), taken at new diagnosis, from a patient treated with antithyroid drugs. The receptors here all came from a woman aged 40 to 49 with Graves disease.

This clonotype was recorded many times. The chain links TRBV28 to TRBJ2-6, with 8 bases matching TRBD1. Germline assignment: CDR1 MDHEN and CDR2 SYDVKM. CDR3 length: 18 amino acids. Germline trimming cut 5 bases from V and 4 bases from J; bases unmatched to any gene: 13. The CDR3 region is CASSARTGFSYGANVLTF. DNA of the CDR3: TGTGCCAGCAGTGCTCGGACAGGGTTCTCTTACGGGGCCAACGTCCTGACTTTC.

This clonotype came up many times. The chain recombines TRBV29-1 with TRBJ2-2; no firm D call. The germline V gene has CDR1 SQVTM and CDR2 ANQGSEA. CDR3 length: 13 residues. V was clipped by 1 base and J by 3 bases, with 6 bases between them. CDR3: CSVEGVDTGELFF. The CDR3 nucleotides are TGCAGCGTTGAAGGGGTCGACACCGGGGAGCTGTTTTTT.

This clonotype was seen only a few times. The CDR3 sequence: CSARDRGGPGYEQYF. Written as DNA, the CDR3 is TGCAGTGCTAGAGATCGGGGGGGACCTGGCTACGAGCAGTACTTC. The chain uses TRBV20-1 and TRBJ2-7; TRBD2 matches 8 bases. CDR1 DFQATT and CDR2 SNEGSKA come from the germline V gene (reference sequence). The CDR3 extends over 15 amino acids. V gave up 0 bases and J gave up 3 bases; unmatched junction bases: 7.

This rearrangement joins TRBV5-1 to TRBJ2-2; 9 positions agree with TRBD2. Per germline, CDR1 SGHRS and CDR2 YFSETQ. The CDR3 is made up of 15 amino acids. The J segment lost 6 bases and the V segment lost 5 bases, leaving 8 bases of the junction unmatched. The chain's CDR3 is CASRSSGNSPGELFF. The CDR3, as DNA: TGCGCCAGCAGATCTAGCGGGAACAGTCCCGGGGAGCTGTTTTTT.

There are many counts of this clonotype. The gene calls are TRBV6-5 and TRBJ1-5, with D possibly being TRBD1 (6 bases). The CDR3 covers 17 residues. Germline CDR1 and CDR2: MNHEY and SVGAGI. The ends were cut back, 2 bases at V and 0 bases at J, with 14 bases in the middle. CDR3 protein: CASSYPGTPNSNQPQHF. CDR3 coding DNA: TGTGCCAGCAGTTACCCCGGGACACCGAATAGCAATCAGCCCCAGCATTTT.

This clonotype was seen many times. This rearrangement joins TRBV20-1 to TRBJ2-5; 7 bases agree with TRBD1. The CDR3 has 14 residues. Germline CDR1 and CDR2: DFQATT and SNEGSKA (reference sequence). The trim removed 0 bases at V and 2 bases at J, leaving 3 bases unmatched. CDR3 nucleotides: TGCAGTGCTAGAGAGGGGACAGAACAAGAGACCCAGTACTTC. Protein product: CSAREGTEQETQYF.

As to this clonotype: This may come from a read error, since a much larger clone is one base off. This is likely a read error, given that the CDR3 carries no conserved phenylalanine or tryptophan at its end. The chain carries TRBV5-4 and TRBJ2-3; tentative D call: TRBD1 (6 bases). The CDR3 length is 15 residues. With 6 bases removed from V and 2 bases from J, the gap between germline ends came to 16 bases. The germline V gene encodes CDR1 SGHNT and CDR2 YYREEE (reference sequence). The CDR3 nucleotides read TGTGCCAGCACCACCCAGGGGTCTCCCACAGATACGCAGTATTTG. Translating gives CASTTQGSPTDTQYL.

The sample holds a few counts of this clonotype. The V and J genes are TRBV10-3 and TRBJ2-5; 9 bases line up with TRBD1. This CDR3 has 15 residues. The germline V gene encodes CDR1 ENHRY and CDR2 SYGVKD. The J segment lost 4 bases and the V segment lost 0 bases, leaving 3 bases of the junction unmatched. CDR3 residues: CAISESGTGSETQYF. The CDR3, as DNA: TGTGCCATCAGTGAGTCAGGGACAGGGTCAGAGACCCAGTACTTC.

This clonotype occurred many times. The rearrangement joins TRBV7-9 to TRBJ2-5, with D perhaps TRBD1 (6 bases). Germline assignment: CDR1 SEHNR and CDR2 FQNEAQ (reference sequence). V gave up 4 bases and J gave up 5 bases, with 20 bases separating them. This CDR3 comprises 16 residues. This chain's CDR3 is CASSSKGRDTLETQYF. The CDR3 region has the DNA TGTGCCAGCAGCTCAAAGGGTAGGGACACGTTGGAGACCCAGTACTTC.

This clonotype has more than one count but fewer than ten. CDR3 nucleotide sequence: TGTGCCAGCAGTTACTTAAGGACAGGGGATGAGCAGTTCTTC. Its protein product is CASSYLRTGDEQFF. The chain is built from TRBV6-5 and TRBJ2-1, with 9 positions matching TRBD1. In germline, CDR1 is MNHEY, CDR2 SVGAGI. V gave up 1 base and J gave up 8 bases; unmatched junction bases: 3. The CDR3 spans 14 residues.

Worth noting for this clonotype: This sequence may be a read error, since a much larger clone differs from it by one base. The conserved phenylalanine or tryptophan is not found at the CDR3 terminus, so this likely reflects a read error. The rearrangement links TRBV12-3 or TRBV12-4 to TRBJ2-5; 13 positions agree with TRBD2. V shed 3 bases, J shed 5 bases, and the junction held 6 bases outside the gene matches. The CDR3 is 16 residues long. The CDR3 sequence: CASSFGLAGAGETQYL. The CDR3 DNA is TGTGCCAGCAGTTTCGGACTAGCGGGAGCTGGTGAGACCCAGTACCTC.

CDR3 coding DNA: TGTGCCAGCAGCACTGACAGGGGGCCCCCAGATGGCTACACCTTC. Translation gives CASSTDRGPPDGYTF. J is TRBJ1-2 and V is TRBV5-6; 10 nucleotides align to TRBD1. CDR3 length: 15 amino acids. The V gene end was trimmed by 4 bases and the J gene end by 6 bases; junction bases not matched to a gene: 9. Germline-derived CDR1 and CDR2 are SGHDT and YYEEEE.

The rearrangement joins TRBV5-1 to TRBJ2-1; D call uncertain. The CDR3 totals 14 residues. The germline gives CDR1 SGHRS, CDR2 YFSETQ. V was trimmed by 4 bases and J by 7 bases, leaving 15 bases between them. The DNA of the CDR3 is TGCGCCAGCAGCGGTCGACACCGCCAAAATGAGCAGTTCTTC. Protein product: CASSGRHRQNEQFF.

In this sample, this clonotype turned up many times. The chain carries TRBV11-3 and TRBJ2-7; 14 bases line up with TRBD2. The CDR3 covers 16 residues. CDR1 SGHNT and CDR2 YENEEA come from the germline V gene. V lost 5 bases to trimming and J lost 4 bases; unmatched junction nucleotides: 7. The CDR3 sequence is CASSDSGTSGSYEQYF. CDR3 coding DNA: TGTGCCAGCAGCGACTCCGGGACTAGCGGGAGTTACGAGCAGTACTTC.

V usage is TRBV6-5 and J usage is TRBJ2-2; D not resolved. CDR1 and CDR2 from the germline V gene are MNHEY and SVGAGI. The germline V and J ends were trimmed by 2 bases and 2 bases, with 6 bases remaining between them. This CDR3 is 14 amino acids long. The chain's CDR3 is CASSYGYNTGELFF. The CDR3 DNA reads as TGTGCCAGCAGTTACGGATATAACACCGGGGAGCTGTTTTTT.

This clonotype occurred many times. V is TRBV7-2 and J is TRBJ2-7; weak D call: TRBD1 (5 bases). V lost 0 bases and J 0 bases, leaving 12 bases between the germline ends. Germline V gives CDR1 SGHTA, CDR2 FQGNSA. The CDR3 consists of 16 residues. Here the CDR3 DNA reads TGTGCCAGCAGCTTAGCCGGACACATAAGCTCCTACGAGCAGTACTTC. Translating it yields CASSLAGHISSYEQYF.

The chain uses TRBV12-3 or TRBV12-4 and TRBJ1-5; 8 nucleotides line up with TRBD1. The CDR3 loop spans 17 amino acids. V lost 1 base to trimming and J lost 2 bases; unmatched junction nucleotides: 7. In DNA, the CDR3 is TGTGCCAGCAGTTTAGAACAGGGGGAAATGGGCAATCAGCCCCAGCATTTT. It encodes CASSLEQGEMGNQPQHF.

Many counts were recorded for this clonotype. The CDR3 loop reads CASSIQRLAGVTFRGNEQFF. In nucleotides, the CDR3 is TGTGCCAGCAGCATCCAGAGACTAGCGGGAGTCACGTTCCGAGGTAATGAGCAGTTCTTC. The chain links TRBV11-1 to TRBJ2-1; 12 positions agree with TRBD2. Germline values: CDR1 SGHAT, CDR2 FQDESV (reference sequence). J lost 7 bases, V lost 5 bases, and 21 bases had no gene match. The CDR3 totals 20 residues.

The V call is TRBV10-3, the J call TRBJ1-2; D unclear. The CDR3 runs to 13 residues. Trimming took off 7 bases at V and 2 bases at J, with 11 bases between the two ends. Germline CDR1 is ENHRY and CDR2 is SYGVKD. The CDR3 protein is CAINETPNYGYTF. Written as DNA, the CDR3 is TGTGCCATCAACGAGACGCCAAACTATGGCTACACCTTC.

This clonotype was picked up many times. This chain connects TRBV12-3 or TRBV12-4 to TRBJ2-5; 8 positions match TRBD1. V lost 6 bases to trimming and J lost 4 bases; unmatched junction nucleotides: 4. This CDR3 is built from 13 residues. The CDR3 sequence: CASSSTGGETQYF. The CDR3 coding sequence is TGTGCCAGCAGCTCAACAGGGGGAGAGACCCAGTACTTC.

At least ten counts were recorded for this clonotype. The J gene is TRBJ1-2, the V gene TRBV7-9; D ambiguous. V lost 2 bases and J 2 bases, leaving 12 bases between the germline ends. This CDR3 is 15 amino acids long. Germline assignment: CDR1 SEHNR and CDR2 FQNEAQ (reference sequence). CDR3 amino acids: CASSLSSTENYGYTF. CDR3 sequence (DNA): TGTGCCAGCAGCTTAAGTTCCACAGAAAACTATGGCTACACCTTC.

This clonotype has at least ten counts. V gene TRBV7-2 combines with J gene TRBJ2-1; D is unresolved. Deletions cut 5 bases from V and 7 bases from J, with 6 bases between. CDR3 length: 11 residues. Germline V gene lookup returns CDR1 SGHTA and CDR2 FQGNSA. CDR3 region: CASSDQNEQFF. The CDR3 bases are TGTGCCAGCAGCGACCAGAATGAGCAGTTCTTC.

A note on this clonotype: One end of the junction fails to match germline, which may point to a read error. The rearrangement links TRBV28 to TRBJ1-1; perhaps TRBD1 as D (5 bases). Germline V gives CDR1 MDHEN, CDR2 SYDVKM. The CDR3 is made up of 14 amino acids. The CDR3 DNA is TGTGCCAGCAGTTTGGAGTTGCAGGGCACTGAAGCTTTCTTC. Translation gives CASSLELQGTEAFF.

This clonotype came up many times. The chain is built from TRBV27 and TRBJ1-1; the D is unclear. The germline V gene encodes CDR1 MNHEY and CDR2 SMNVEV (reference sequence). There are 14 residues in the CDR3. Trimming took 4 bases from V and 0 from J, leaving 9 bases between them. The CDR3 DNA follows: TGTGCCAGCAGTTACGGACCGATGAACACTGAAGCTTTCTTT. This codes for CASSYGPMNTEAFF.

This clonotype was recorded only once. The J gene is TRBJ2-2, the V gene TRBV10-3, with a tentative D call TRBD2 (6 bases). Per the germline V gene, CDR1 is ENHRY and CDR2 is SYGVKD. V lost 5 bases to trimming and J lost 7 bases, with 14 bases between them. The length of the CDR3 is 14 residues. This CDR3 reads CAISFGAGIGELFF. In nucleotides, the CDR3 is TGTGCCATCAGTTTCGGGGCGGGAATCGGGGAGCTGTTTTTT.